A selection of T cell receptor beta chains follows, all from one sample in a study of T cell changes during pregnancy in multiple sclerosis. Here immunoSEQ multiplex PCR was the method, and the copy in TCRdb shows in-frame clones only, minus some. The sample lists 20,000 to 25,000 clones, roughly 86% occurring once. This material consisted of CD8+ T cells from peripheral blood mononuclear cells, taken in the first trimester of pregnancy. The receptors here all came from a female donor in good health, enrolled as a control in a pregnancy study. Both conserved end residues are part of each CDR3. Fields, in order: V gene, clone size, J gene, D gene, CDR3 protein, CDR3 DNA. The D gene is left open where the match is weak. Clone size appears in some rows only: once, few, many, or a class for an expanded clone.

>TRBV10-2|.|TRBJ2-1|TRBD2
CASSVSAGGYNEQFF
TGCGCCAGCAGTGTATCGGCGGGAGGGTACAATGAGCAGTTCTTC
>TRBV2|.|TRBJ2-3|TRBD2
CASRGDLSAGDISGDTQYF
TGTGCCAGCAGGGGGGACTTATCTGCGGGAGACATTTCGGGAGATACGCAGTATTTT
>TRBV28|.|TRBJ2-1|TRBD2
CASSSPGTSGIHEQFF
TGTGCCAGCAGTTCTCCCGGGACTAGCGGGATACACGAGCAGTTCTTC
>TRBV5-1|.|TRBJ2-3|.
CASSLGQDTQYF
TGCGCCAGCAGCTTGGGTCAGGATACGCAGTATTTT
>TRBV6-6|.|TRBJ1-5|.
CTSTSRGETQPQHF
TGTACCAGCACCTCACGGGGGGAGACTCAGCCCCAGCATTTT
>TRBV18|.|TRBJ1-3|.
CASSQGVWSGNTIYF
TGTGCCAGCTCACAGGGGGTATGGTCTGGAAACACCATATATTTT
>TRBV28|.|TRBJ1-3|.
CASSLYAGVSGNTIYF
TGTGCCAGCAGTTTATACGCGGGGGTCTCGGGAAACACCATATATTTT
>TRBV27|.|TRBJ2-5|TRBD2
CASSLGVLAGQETQYF
TGTGCCAGCAGTTTAGGGGTACTAGCGGGGCAAGAGACCCAGTACTTC
>TRBV15|.|TRBJ2-7|TRBD1
CATSSNDRAFDEQYF
TGTGCCACCAGCAGCAACGACAGGGCTTTCGACGAGCAGTACTTC
>TRBV4-3|.|TRBJ2-3|TRBD2
CASSQGLVVAGTDTQYF
TGCGCCAGCAGCCAAGGGTTGGTTGTAGCGGGAACAGATACGCAGTATTTT
>TRBV23-1|.|TRBJ2-3|.
CASKQGYSKSTDTQYF
TGCGCCAGCAAACAGGGCTACAGCAAGTCTACAGATACGCAGTATTTT
>TRBV4-1|.|TRBJ1-4|.
CASSQGGVGPFF
TGCGCCAGCAGCCAAGGGGGGGTGGGGCCGTTTTTT
>TRBV5-1|once|TRBJ2-1|TRBD1
CASKQGDYNEQFF
TGCGCCAGCAAACAGGGGGACTACAATGAGCAGTTCTTC
>TRBV9|.|TRBJ2-5|TRBD2
CASSAAGLAGETQYF
TGTGCCAGCAGCGCCGCAGGACTAGCGGGAGAGACCCAGTACTTC